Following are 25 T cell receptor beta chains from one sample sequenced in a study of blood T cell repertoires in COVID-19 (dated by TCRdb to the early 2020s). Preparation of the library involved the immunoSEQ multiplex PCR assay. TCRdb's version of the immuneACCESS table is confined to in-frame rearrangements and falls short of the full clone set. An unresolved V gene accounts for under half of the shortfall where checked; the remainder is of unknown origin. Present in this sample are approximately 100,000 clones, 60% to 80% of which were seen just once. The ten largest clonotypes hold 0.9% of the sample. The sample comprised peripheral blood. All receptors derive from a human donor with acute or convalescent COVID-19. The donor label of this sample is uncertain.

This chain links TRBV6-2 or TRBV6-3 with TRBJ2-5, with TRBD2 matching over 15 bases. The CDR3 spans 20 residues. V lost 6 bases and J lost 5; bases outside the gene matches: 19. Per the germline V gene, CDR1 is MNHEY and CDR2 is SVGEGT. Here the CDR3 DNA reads TGTGCCAGCAGCCACGCGGGCGGACTAGCGGGGGGGCCGGGTAGGGAGACCCAGTACTTC. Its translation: CASSHAGGLAGGPGRETQYF.

The chain's CDR3 is CASKVQGAGNTIYF. In nucleotides, the CDR3 is TGTGCCAGCAAAGTACAGGGGGCTGGAAACACCATATATTTT. The chain employs TRBV28 and TRBJ1-3; 8 nucleotides match TRBD1. Germline CDR1 reads MDHEN; CDR2 reads SYDVKM. The length of the CDR3 is 14 residues. Unmatched junction bases numbered 4, after V lost 7 bases and J lost 2 bases.

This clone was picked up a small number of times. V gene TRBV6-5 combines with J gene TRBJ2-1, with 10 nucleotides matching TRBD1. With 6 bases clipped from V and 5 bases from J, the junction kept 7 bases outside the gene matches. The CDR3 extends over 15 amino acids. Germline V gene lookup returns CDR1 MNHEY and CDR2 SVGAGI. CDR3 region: CASRPIGTGDNEQFF. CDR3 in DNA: TGTGCCAGCAGACCGATCGGGACAGGGGACAATGAGCAGTTCTTC.

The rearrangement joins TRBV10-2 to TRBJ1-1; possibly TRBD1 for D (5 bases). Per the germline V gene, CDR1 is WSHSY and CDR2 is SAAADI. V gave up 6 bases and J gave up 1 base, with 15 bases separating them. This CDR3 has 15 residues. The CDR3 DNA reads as TGCGCCAGCAGAGATCTAGGACACTCGAACACTGAAGCTTTCTTT. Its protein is CASRDLGHSNTEAFF.

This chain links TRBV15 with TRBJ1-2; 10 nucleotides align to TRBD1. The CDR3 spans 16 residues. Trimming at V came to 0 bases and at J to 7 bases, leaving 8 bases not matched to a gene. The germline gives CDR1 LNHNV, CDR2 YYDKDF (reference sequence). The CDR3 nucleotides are TGTGCCACCAGCAGAGATCGGGACAGGGGCTACTCTGGCTACACCTTC. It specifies CATSRDRDRGYSGYTF.

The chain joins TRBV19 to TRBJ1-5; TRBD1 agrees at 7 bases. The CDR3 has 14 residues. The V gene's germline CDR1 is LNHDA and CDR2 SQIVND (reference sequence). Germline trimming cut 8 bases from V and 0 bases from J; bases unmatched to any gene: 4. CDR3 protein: CASVQGYSNQPQHF. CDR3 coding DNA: TGTGCCAGTGTACAGGGGTATAGCAATCAGCCCCAGCATTTT.

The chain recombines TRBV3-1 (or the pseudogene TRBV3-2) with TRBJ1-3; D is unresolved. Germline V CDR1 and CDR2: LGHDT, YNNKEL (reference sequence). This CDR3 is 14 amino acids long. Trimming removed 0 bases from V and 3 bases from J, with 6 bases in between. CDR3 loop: CASSQEAGGNTIYF. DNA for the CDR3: TGTGCCAGCAGCCAAGAGGCGGGTGGAAACACCATATATTTT.

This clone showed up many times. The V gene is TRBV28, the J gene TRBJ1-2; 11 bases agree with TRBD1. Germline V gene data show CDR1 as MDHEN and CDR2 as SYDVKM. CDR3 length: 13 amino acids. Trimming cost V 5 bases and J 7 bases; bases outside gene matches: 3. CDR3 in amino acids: CASSIGTGGGYTF. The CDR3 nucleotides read TGTGCCAGCAGTATAGGGACAGGGGGTGGCTACACCTTC.

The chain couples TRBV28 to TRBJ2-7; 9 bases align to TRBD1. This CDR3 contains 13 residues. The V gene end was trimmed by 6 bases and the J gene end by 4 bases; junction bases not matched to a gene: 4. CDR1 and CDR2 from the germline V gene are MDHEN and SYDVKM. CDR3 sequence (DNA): TGTGCCAGCAGATGGGACAGGGTTTACGAGCAGTACTTC. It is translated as CASRWDRVYEQYF.

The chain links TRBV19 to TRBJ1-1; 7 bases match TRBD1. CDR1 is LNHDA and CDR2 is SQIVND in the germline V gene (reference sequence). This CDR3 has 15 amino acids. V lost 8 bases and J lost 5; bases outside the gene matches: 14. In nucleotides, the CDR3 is TGTGCCAGTCTCCCATTGGGACAGATGGGTACTGAAGCTTTCTTT. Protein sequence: CASLPLGQMGTEAFF. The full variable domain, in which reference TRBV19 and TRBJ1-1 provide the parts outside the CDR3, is DGGITQSPKYLFRKEGQNVTLSCEQNLNHDAMYWYRQDPGQGLRLIYYSQIVNDFQKGDIAEGYSVSREKKESFPLTVTSAQKNPTAFYLCASLPLGQMGTEAFFGQGTRLTVV.

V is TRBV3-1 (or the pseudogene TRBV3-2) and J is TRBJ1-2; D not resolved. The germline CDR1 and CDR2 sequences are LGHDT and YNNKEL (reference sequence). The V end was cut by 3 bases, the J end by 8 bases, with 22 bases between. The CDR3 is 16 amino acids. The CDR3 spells CASSQGIPMAGGGYTF. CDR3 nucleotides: TGTGCCAGCAGCCAGGGCATCCCTATGGCTGGTGGGGGCTACACCTTC.

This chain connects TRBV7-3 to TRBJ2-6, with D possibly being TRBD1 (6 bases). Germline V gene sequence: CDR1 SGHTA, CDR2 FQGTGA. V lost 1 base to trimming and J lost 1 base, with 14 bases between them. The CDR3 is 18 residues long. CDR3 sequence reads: CASSLMGHTGSGANVLTF. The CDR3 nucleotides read TGTGCCAGCAGCTTAATGGGACATACAGGGTCTGGGGCCAACGTCCTGACTTTC.

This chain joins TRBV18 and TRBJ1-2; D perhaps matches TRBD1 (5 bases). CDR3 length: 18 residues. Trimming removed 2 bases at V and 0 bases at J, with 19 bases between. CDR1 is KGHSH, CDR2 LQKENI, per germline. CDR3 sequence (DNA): TGTGCCAGCTCACCAAGCCGGACACCCTACCTTTCTAACTATGGCTACACCTTC. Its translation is CASSPSRTPYLSNYGYTF.

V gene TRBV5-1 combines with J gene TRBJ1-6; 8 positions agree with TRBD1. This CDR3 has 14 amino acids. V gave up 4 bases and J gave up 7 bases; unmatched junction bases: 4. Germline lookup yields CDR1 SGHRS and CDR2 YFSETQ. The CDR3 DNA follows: TGCGCCAGCAGCAGGGACAGGAAGAATTCACCCCTCCACTTT. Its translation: CASSRDRKNSPLHF.

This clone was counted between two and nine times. DNA for the CDR3: TGTGCCAGCAGCCAGACTCCCTCTGGGGCTGGCACTGAAGCTTTCTTT. It is translated as CASSQTPSGAGTEAFF. The chain carries TRBV4-2 and TRBJ1-1; the D gene is possibly TRBD1 (5 bases). The CDR3 has 16 residues. V lost 3 bases to trimming and J lost 4 bases, with 18 bases between them. In germline, CDR1 is LGHNA, CDR2 YNFKEQ.

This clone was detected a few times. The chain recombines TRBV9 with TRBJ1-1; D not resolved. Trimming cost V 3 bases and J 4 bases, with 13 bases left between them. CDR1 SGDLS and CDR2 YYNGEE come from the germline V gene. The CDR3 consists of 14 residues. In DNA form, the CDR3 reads TGTGCCAGCAGCGCAACAGTGGGTTCCACTGAAGCTTTCTTT. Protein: CASSATVGSTEAFF.

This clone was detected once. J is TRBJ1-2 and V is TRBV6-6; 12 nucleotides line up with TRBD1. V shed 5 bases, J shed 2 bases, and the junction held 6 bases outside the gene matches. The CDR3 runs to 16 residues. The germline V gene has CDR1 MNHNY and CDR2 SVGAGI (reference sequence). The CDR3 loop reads CASSISGTGGNYGYTF. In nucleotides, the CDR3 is TGTGCCAGCAGTATATCCGGGACAGGGGGCAACTATGGCTACACCTTC.

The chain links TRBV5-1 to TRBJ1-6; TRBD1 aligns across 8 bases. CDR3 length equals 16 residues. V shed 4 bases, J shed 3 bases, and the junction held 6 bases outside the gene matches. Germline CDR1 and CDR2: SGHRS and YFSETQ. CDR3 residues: CASSTTGVLYNSPLHF. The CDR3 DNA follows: TGCGCCAGCAGCACGACAGGGGTGCTCTATAATTCACCCCTCCACTTT.

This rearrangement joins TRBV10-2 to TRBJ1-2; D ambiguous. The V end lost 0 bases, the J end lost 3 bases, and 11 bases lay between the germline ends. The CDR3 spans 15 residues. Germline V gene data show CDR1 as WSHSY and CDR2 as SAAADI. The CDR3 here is CASSESMAGYYGYTF. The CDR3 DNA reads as TGCGCCAGCAGTGAGTCGATGGCGGGATACTATGGCTACACCTTC.

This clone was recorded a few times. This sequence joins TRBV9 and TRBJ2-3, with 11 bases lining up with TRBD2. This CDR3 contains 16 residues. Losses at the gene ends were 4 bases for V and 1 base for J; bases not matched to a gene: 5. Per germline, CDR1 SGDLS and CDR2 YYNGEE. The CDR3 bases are TGTGCCAGCAGCACAGGACTAGCGGGCCGCACAGATACGCAGTATTTT. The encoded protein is CASSTGLAGRTDTQYF.

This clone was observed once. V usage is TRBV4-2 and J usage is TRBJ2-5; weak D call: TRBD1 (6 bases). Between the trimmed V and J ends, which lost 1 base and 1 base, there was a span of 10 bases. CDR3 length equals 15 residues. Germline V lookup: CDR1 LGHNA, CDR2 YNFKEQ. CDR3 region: CASSQVGGPQETQYF. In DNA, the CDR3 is TGTGCCAGCAGCCAAGTAGGGGGTCCCCAAGAGACCCAGTACTTC.

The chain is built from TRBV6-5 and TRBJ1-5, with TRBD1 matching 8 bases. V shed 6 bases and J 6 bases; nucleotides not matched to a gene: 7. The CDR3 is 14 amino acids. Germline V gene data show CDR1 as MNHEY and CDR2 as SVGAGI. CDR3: CASRPTGGGQPQHF. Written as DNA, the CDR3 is TGTGCCAGCAGACCCACAGGGGGAGGTCAGCCCCAGCATTTT.

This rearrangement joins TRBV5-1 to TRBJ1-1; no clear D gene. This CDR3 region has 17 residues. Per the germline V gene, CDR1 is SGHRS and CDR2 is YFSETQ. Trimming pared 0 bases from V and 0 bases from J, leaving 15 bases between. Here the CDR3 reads CASSLVRARGLNTEAFF. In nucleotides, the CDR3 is TGCGCCAGCAGCTTGGTGAGGGCACGGGGATTGAACACTGAAGCTTTCTTT.

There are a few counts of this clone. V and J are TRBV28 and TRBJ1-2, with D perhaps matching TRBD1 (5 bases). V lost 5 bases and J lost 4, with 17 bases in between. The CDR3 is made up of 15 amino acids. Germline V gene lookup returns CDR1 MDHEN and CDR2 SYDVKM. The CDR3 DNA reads TGTGCCAGCAGTCCTCCAAGGGCAGGGTTCTATGGCTACACCTTC. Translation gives CASSPPRAGFYGYTF.

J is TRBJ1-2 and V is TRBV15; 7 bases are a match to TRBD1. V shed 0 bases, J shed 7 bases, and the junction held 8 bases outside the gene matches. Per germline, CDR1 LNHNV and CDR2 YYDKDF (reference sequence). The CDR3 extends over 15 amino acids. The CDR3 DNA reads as TGTGCCACCAGCAGAGATCAAGACAGGGTCATTGGCTACACCTTC. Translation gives CATSRDQDRVIGYTF.